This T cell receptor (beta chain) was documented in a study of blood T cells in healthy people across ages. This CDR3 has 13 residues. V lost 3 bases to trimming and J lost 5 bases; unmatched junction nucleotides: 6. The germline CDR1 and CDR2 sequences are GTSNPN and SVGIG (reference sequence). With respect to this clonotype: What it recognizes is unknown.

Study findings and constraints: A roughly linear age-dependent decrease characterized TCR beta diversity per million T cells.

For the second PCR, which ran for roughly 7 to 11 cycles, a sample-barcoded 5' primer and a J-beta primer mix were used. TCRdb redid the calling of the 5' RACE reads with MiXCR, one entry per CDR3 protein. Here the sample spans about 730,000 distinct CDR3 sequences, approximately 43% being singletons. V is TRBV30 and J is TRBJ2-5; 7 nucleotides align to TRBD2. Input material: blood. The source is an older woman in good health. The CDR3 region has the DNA TGTGCCTGGAGATACGCGGGGGTGGAGACCCAGTACTTC. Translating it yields CAWRYAGVETQYF.